A selection of T cell receptor beta chains follows, all from one sample in a study of CD8+ T cells in alopecia areata. Clones were sequenced by immunoSEQ multiplex PCR, and TCRdb holds only the in-frame ones, with some missing. The table has some 200,000 clones, approximately 47% seen once. The source material was CD4+ T cells sorted from blood, sampled between weeks 36 and 40, from a patient treated with tofacitinib. All receptors derive from a human donor with alopecia areata. Each CDR3 is given with its conserved first and last residue. A D gene is named only where the DNA matches it firmly. The listing skips clone size in some rows; elsewhere it reads once, few, many or a size class.

>NA|TRBJ1-4|TRBV28|few
TGTGCCAGCAGTTTAGGGAGTCGGCGACTTATCGAAAAACTGTTTTTT
CASSLGSRRLIEKLFF
>NA|TRBJ1-5|TRBV15|few
TGTGCCACCAGCAGAGATATAGGAGGGAGGGGACAGCCCCAGCATTTT
CATSRDIGGRGQPQHF
>NA|TRBJ2-1|TRBV5-1|NA
TGCGCCAGCAGGGTACAGGGCTCCTACAATGAGCAGTTCTTC
CASRVQGSYNEQFF
>NA|TRBJ2-6|TRBV7-2|NA
TGTGCCAGCAGCCTCTTAGCGATCACCTTCAGCTCTGGGGCCAACGTCCTGACTTTC
CASSLLAITFSSGANVLTF
>NA|TRBJ2-3|TRBV28|NA
TGTGCCAGCAGTGCCCGTCTACACTCGACAGATACGCAGTATTTT
CASSARLHSTDTQYF
>NA|TRBJ2-5|TRBV30|NA
TGTGCCTGGAGTGATGAAGGGGCACGGGGAGAGACCCAGTACTTC
CAWSDEGARGETQYF
>NA|TRBJ1-2|TRBV4-2|NA
TGTGCCAGCAGCTTGGTGGAGTCAGGGATTTATGCTGGCTACACCTTC
CASSLVESGIYAGYTF
>NA|TRBJ2-1|TRBV5-1|many
TGCGCCAGCAGCCCAAAACCGGGTGGGGACTACAATGAGCAGTTCTTC
CASSPKPGGDYNEQFF
>TRBD2|TRBJ2-3|TRBV2|few
TGTGCCACTTTATCCGGGAGGGCTTTAGATACGCAGTATTTT
CATLSGRALDTQYF
>TRBD1|TRBJ2-5|TRBV29-1|NA
TGCAGCTCGGACAGGGCGGCGTTGGGCCAAGAGACCCAGTACTTC
CSSDRAALGQETQYF
>TRBD1|TRBJ2-7|TRBV11-2|NA
TGTGCCAGCAGCTTGGGGAGACAGGGTTTCTACGAGCAGTACTTC
CASSLGRQGFYEQYF
>TRBD2|TRBJ2-1|TRBV29-1|few
TGCAGCATACCTACTGGAGTAGCGGGAAACAATGAGCAGTTCTTC
CSIPTGVAGNNEQFF
>NA|TRBJ1-2|TRBV30|NA
TGTGCCTGGACCCCACTGGGGTTTACCCGTGGCTACACCTTC
CAWTPLGFTRGYTF
>TRBD1|TRBJ2-6|TRBV7-9|many
TGTGCCAGCAGCTCACGCACAGGGGCTGGGGCCAACGTCCTGACTTTC
CASSSRTGAGANVLTF
>NA|TRBJ2-5|TRBV10-3|NA
TGTGCCATCAGTGTAGAGGGAAGGGAGACCCAGTACTTC
CAISVEGRETQYF
>TRBD2|TRBJ2-3|TRBV5-6|many
TGTGCCAGCAGCTCCGTAGCGGGCTACCGCACAGATACGCAGTATTTT
CASSSVAGYRTDTQYF
>NA|TRBJ2-3|TRBV6-6|few
TGTGCCAGCAGTTTACGAGTGGATACGCAGTATTTT
CASSLRVDTQYF
>NA|TRBJ2-1|TRBV19|few
TGTGCCAGTAGTAACGGACAGACATACAATGAGCAGTTCTTC
CASSNGQTYNEQFF
>NA|TRBJ1-1|TRBV28|few
TGTGCCAGCTTGACGGGGAACACTGAAGCTTTCTTT
CASLTGNTEAFF
>TRBD1|TRBJ2-1|TRBV5-1|few
TGCGCCAGCACTGGGGACAGGGTTGGCGTTGAGCAGTTCTTC
CASTGDRVGVEQFF
>NA|TRBJ1-1|TRBV28|NA
TGTGCCAGCAGTTTTGTTGGCCTTTGGAACACTGAAGCTTTCTTT
CASSFVGLWNTEAFF
>TRBD1|TRBJ2-7|TRBV19|many
TGTGCCAGTAGTATTGGTACAGGGGTGTTCTACGAGCAGTACTTC
CASSIGTGVFYEQYF
>NA|TRBJ2-7|TRBV30|NA
TGTGCCTGGAGTCCTCGGACAGCGAGCTCCTACGAGCAGTACTTC
CAWSPRTASSYEQYF
>NA|TRBJ2-3|TRBV30|few
TGTGCCTGGAGTGTTCTGGGGTACGGGACGCAGTATTTT
CAWSVLGYGTQYF
>NA|TRBJ2-3|TRBV7-8|NA
TGTGCCAGCAGCCCCGGCGGCACAGATACGCAGTATTTT
CASSPGGTDTQYF
>NA|TRBJ2-2|TRBV30|NA
TGTGCCTGGAGCGCAAGCGGGTACTTCGGGGAGCTGTTTTTT
CAWSASGYFGELFF
>NA|TRBJ1-5|TRBV6-5|NA
TGTGCCAGCAGTTACTCGAGTAGCAATCAGCCCCAGCATTTT
CASSYSSSNQPQHF
>NA|TRBJ1-1|TRBV2|many
TGTGCCAGCAGGACGCGACAAGGGGGGAACACTGAAGCTTTCTTT
CASRTRQGGNTEAFF
>NA|TRBJ1-1|TRBV2|NA
TGTGCCAGCAGGGGGGACGGGAAAGCTTTCTTT
CASRGDGKAFF
>NA|TRBJ1-5|TRBV9|once
TGTGCCAGCAGCGTAGGACCTCGAGCAGTGGAGCCCCAGCATTTT
CASSVGPRAVEPQHF
>TRBD2|TRBJ2-3|TRBV5-4|few
TGTGCCAGCAGCTGGACTAGGGGAACAGATACGCAGTATTTT
CASSWTRGTDTQYF
>TRBD2|TRBJ2-7|TRBV28|few
TGTGCCAGCAGTAGAGCGGGAGGGCCTGGCGAGCAGTACTTC
CASSRAGGPGEQYF
>TRBD1|TRBJ1-1|TRBV6-5|NA
TGTGCCAGCTCCGGACAGGGAAACACTGAAGCTTTCTTT
CASSGQGNTEAFF
>TRBD2|TRBJ2-3|TRBV27|NA
TGTGCCAGCAGTCCACTAGCGGGAGGGGGCACAGATACGCAGTATTTT
CASSPLAGGGTDTQYF